This T cell receptor beta chain was retrieved from a study of shared clonotypes between healthy human individuals. Across the whole study: The composition of the donors was two women and a few men aged 18 to 49.

The table came from immunoSEQ multiplex PCR; TCRdb's copy has only in-frame clones and leaves some out. The table records roughly 2.6 million clones, around 94% of them present only once. This clone showed up just once. The length of the CDR3 is 14 residues. V lost 6 bases to trimming and J lost 5 bases; unmatched junction nucleotides: 7. The germline gives CDR1 ENHRY, CDR2 SYGVKD. The chain is built from TRBV10-3 and TRBJ2-7, with TRBD1 identical over 10 bases. This clonotype originated in a man aged 18 to 29 in good health. Sequenced input: naive CD4+ T cells sorted from blood. The subset: CD45RA+ positively selected. The CDR3 sequence: CAISAGQGSNEQYF. CDR3 nucleotide sequence: TGTGCCATCAGCGCGGGACAGGGGTCAAACGAGCAGTACTTC.